Below are 8 T cell receptor beta chains sequenced from a single sample in a study of neurological immune-mediated disorders. The time point: longitudinal time-point 1 (baseline). One entry per CDR3 protein results from TCRdb running MiXCR on the 5' RACE reads. Among approximately 49,000 distinct CDR3 sequences listed, 9% to 10% were seen once. The sequencing sample was made of PBMCs. These receptors were taken from a middle-aged woman in good health.

This clonotype was detected many times. The chain is built from TRBV6-5 and TRBJ1-1, with D tentatively TRBD1 (5 bases). Germline CDR1 is MNHEY and CDR2 is SVGAGI. Trimming took 1 base from V and 3 from J, leaving 9 bases between them. The CDR3 spans 14 residues. CDR3 nucleotide sequence: TGTGCCAGCAGTTACTACGGGGGACACACTGAAGCTTTCTTT. The encoded protein is CASSYYGGHTEAFF.

Turning to this clonotype: A much larger clone is a single base away; this may be a read error. The V gene is TRBV29-1, the J gene TRBJ1-5; TRBD1 aligns across 7 bases. The germline V gene has CDR1 SQVTM and CDR2 ANQGSEA. The CDR3 spans 12 residues. CDR3 amino acids: CITGESNQPQHF. CDR3 DNA: TGCATCACAGGGGAGAGCAATCAGCCCCAGCATTTT.

This clonotype occurred a few times. The rearrangement links TRBV5-1 to TRBJ1-1, with TRBD1 as a possible D gene (6 bases). Germline CDR1 is SGHRS and CDR2 is YFSETQ. The CDR3 is made up of 12 amino acids. V was clipped by 4 bases and J by 6 bases, with 10 bases between them. The CDR3 sequence is CASSGEGAEAFF. The CDR3 DNA reads TGCGCCAGCAGCGGAGAGGGGGCTGAAGCTTTCTTT.

This clonotype has a count of ten or more. The chain couples TRBV12-3 or TRBV12-4 to TRBJ1-2, with D maybe TRBD1 (5 bases). The CDR3 length is 15 residues. V gave up 4 bases and J gave up 3 bases, with 15 bases separating them. The CDR3 nucleotides read TGTGCCAGCAGTTCAGAGAGGGACCCTTACTATGGCTACACCTTC. It is translated as CASSSERDPYYGYTF.

This clonotype has ten or more counts. The rearrangement links TRBV30 to TRBJ1-2; D not resolved. CDR3 length: 14 amino acids. From germline, CDR1 is GTSNPN and CDR2 SVGIG (reference sequence). Trimming pared 3 bases from V and 2 bases from J, leaving 13 bases between. DNA of the CDR3: TGTGCCTGGAGGAGGTGGCAGGAGAACTATGGCTACACCTTC. It is translated as CAWRRWQENYGYTF.

This clonotype was counted many times. The chain has TRBV28 and TRBJ2-1; perhaps D is TRBD1 or TRBD2 (5 bases each). There are 15 residues in the CDR3. Germline assignment: CDR1 MDHEN and CDR2 SYDVKM. V gave up 5 bases and J gave up 9 bases, with 20 bases separating them. The CDR3 region is CASSRPGTLLGEQFF. CDR3 nucleotide sequence: TGTGCCAGCAGTCGCCCCGGGACCCTCCTCGGTGAGCAGTTCTTC.

This clonotype has at least ten counts. The V and J genes are TRBV20-1 and TRBJ2-5, with unresolved D. CDR1 DFQATT and CDR2 SNEGSKA come from the germline V gene (reference sequence). The V end was cut by 5 bases, the J end by 5 bases, with 9 bases between. The CDR3 sequence is 11 residues long. CDR3 nucleotides: TGCAGTGCTCCGTATAGGGAGACCCAGTACTTC. This encodes CSAPYRETQYF.

The chain carries TRBV29-1 and TRBJ2-3; D not resolved. Looked up from germline, CDR1 is SQVTM and CDR2 is ANQGSEA. V lost 8 bases and J 0 bases, leaving 12 bases between the germline ends. This CDR3 is 13 amino acids long. CDR3 amino acids: CSTRLGSTDTQYF. Written as DNA, the CDR3 is TGCAGCACCCGCCTGGGTAGCACAGATACGCAGTATTTT.